This T cell receptor (beta chain) was found in a study of T cell responses to AZD1222 COVID-19 vaccine. Repertoires were generated with immunoSEQ multiplex PCR, while TCRdb's copy carries only in-frame clones and drops some. The top ten clones hold around a tenth of a sample with 150,000 to 200,000 clones, around 88% of them seen once. The CDR3 runs to 14 residues. Trimming at V came to 6 bases and at J to 4 bases, leaving 2 bases not matched to a gene. Germline V gene data show CDR1 as SNHLY and CDR2 as FYNNEI. This clone has a handful of counts. The sequencing used peripheral blood, collected 28 days after the second AZD1222 dose. This clonotype originated in an adult who received the AZD1222 COVID-19 vaccine. The rearrangement links TRBV2 to TRBJ1-4, with TRBD1 matching over 10 bases. This CDR3 reads CASRRDRGNEKLFF. DNA for the CDR3: TGTGCCAGCAGGAGGGACAGGGGTAATGAAAAACTGTTTTTT.